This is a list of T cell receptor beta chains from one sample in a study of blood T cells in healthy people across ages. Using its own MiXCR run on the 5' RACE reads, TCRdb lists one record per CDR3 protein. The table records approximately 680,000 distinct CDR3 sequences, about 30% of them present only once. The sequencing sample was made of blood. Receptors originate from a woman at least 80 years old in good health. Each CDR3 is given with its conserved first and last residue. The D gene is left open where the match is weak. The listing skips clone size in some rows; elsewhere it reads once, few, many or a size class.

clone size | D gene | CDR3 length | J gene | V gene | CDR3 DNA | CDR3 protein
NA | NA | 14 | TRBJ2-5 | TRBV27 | TGTGCCAGCAGTCAACGGACGGAAATGGGGACCCAGTACTTC | CASSQRTEMGTQYF
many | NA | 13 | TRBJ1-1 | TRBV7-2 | TGTGCCAGCAGCTTAGAGGCTAACACTGAAGCTTTCTTT | CASSLEANTEAFF
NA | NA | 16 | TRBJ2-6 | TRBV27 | TGTGCCAGCAGTTTATCGTCCACAGCTGGGGCCAACGTCCTGACTTTC | CASSLSSTAGANVLTF
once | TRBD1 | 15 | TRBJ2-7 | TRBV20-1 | TGCAGTGCTAGTGTGTGGGACAGGGATTCCTCCGAGCAGTACTTC | CSASVWDRDSSEQYF
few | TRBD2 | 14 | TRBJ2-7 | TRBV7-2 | TGTGCCAGCAGCGCCCTAGCGGGAACCTACGAGCAGTACTTC | CASSALAGTYEQYF
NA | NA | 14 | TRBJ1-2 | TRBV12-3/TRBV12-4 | TGTGCCAGCAGCCGGGTCGGGGATTCCTATGGCTACACCTTC | CASSRVGDSYGYTF
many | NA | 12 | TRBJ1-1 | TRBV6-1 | TGTGCCAGCAGAGCTCTGGGGGGTGAAGCTTTCTTT | CASRALGGEAFF
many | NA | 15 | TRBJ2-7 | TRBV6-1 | TGTGCCAGCAGTGACCGAGGGAGGTGGGTGGGGGAGCAGTACTTC | CASSDRGRWVGEQYF
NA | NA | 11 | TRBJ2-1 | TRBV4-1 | TGCGCCAGCAGCCAAGCGGGTGAGCAGTTCTTC | CASSQAGEQFF
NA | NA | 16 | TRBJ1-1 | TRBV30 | TGTGCCTGGAGTGTAGGGGGAGCCCTAAAGAACACTGAAGCTTTCTTT | CAWSVGGALKNTEAFF
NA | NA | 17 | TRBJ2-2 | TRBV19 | TGTGCCAGTAGACGACCGGGGTCCACTAAGAACACCGGGGAGCTGTTTTTT | CASRRPGSTKNTGELFF
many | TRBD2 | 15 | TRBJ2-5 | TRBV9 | TGTGCCAGCAGCGTAGACCTCGGGGGAGGGGAGACCCAGTACTTC | CASSVDLGGGETQYF
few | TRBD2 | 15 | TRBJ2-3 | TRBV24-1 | TGTGCCACCGGACACCGGGACGCGCGGGGGGATACGCAGTATTTT | CATGHRDARGDTQYF
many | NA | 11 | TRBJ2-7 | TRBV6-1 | TGTGCCACGGTACAGGGCTACGAGCAGTACTTC | CATVQGYEQYF
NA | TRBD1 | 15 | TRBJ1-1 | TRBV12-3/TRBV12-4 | TGTGCCAGCAGTCCAGACAGGGGGAAAAACACTGAAGCTTTCTTT | CASSPDRGKNTEAFF
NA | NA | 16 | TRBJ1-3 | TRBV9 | TGTGCCAGCAGCGTAGTAGGGACTGTGTCCGGAAACACCATATATTTT | CASSVVGTVSGNTIYF
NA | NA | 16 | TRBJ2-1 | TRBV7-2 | TGTGCCAGCAGCTTGAAGAGGGGCATGGAACACGATGAGCAGTTCTTC | CASSLKRGMEHDEQFF
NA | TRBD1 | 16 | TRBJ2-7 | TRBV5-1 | TGCGCCAGCAGCTCCCCAGGACAGGGTCATATCGACGAGCAGTACTTC | CASSSPGQGHIDEQYF
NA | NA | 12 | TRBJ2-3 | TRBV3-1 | TGTGCCAGCAGCCAGCAGCCAGATACGCAGTATTTT | CASSQQPDTQYF
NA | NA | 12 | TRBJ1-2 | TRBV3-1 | TGTACCAGCAGCCCTACAGGGTATGGCTACACCTTC | CTSSPTGYGYTF
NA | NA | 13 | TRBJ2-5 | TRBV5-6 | TGTGCCAGCAGCACAAACCGGGCAGGGACCCAGTACTTC | CASSTNRAGTQYF
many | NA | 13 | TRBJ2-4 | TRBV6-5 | TGTGCCAGCAGTTACCGTCGGGGAAACATTCAGTACTTC | CASSYRRGNIQYF
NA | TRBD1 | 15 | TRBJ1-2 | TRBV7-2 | TGTGCCAGCAGCGCCACCGGGACAGGGTTCTATGGCTACACCTTC | CASSATGTGFYGYTF
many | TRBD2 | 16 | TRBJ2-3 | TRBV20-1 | TGCAGTGCTAGAGATTCGAGCGGGGGGGCGGCAGATACGCAGTATTTT | CSARDSSGGAADTQYF
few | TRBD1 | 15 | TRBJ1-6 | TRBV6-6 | TGTGCCAGCAAAGCCGCGACAGGGATCAATTCACCCCTCCACTTT | CASKAATGINSPLHF
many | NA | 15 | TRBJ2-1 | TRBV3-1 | TGTGCCAGCAGCCAAGATAGGGAGTCCTACAATGAGCAGTTCTTC | CASSQDRESYNEQFF
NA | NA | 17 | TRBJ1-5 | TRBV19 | TGTGCCAGTGCCTCAGGGACCCTTGGAGGAAATATCGAACCCCAGCATTTT | CASASGTLGGNIEPQHF
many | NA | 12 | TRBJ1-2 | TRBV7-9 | TGTGCCAGCAGCTTATACGTAGAAGGCTACACCTTC | CASSLYVEGYTF
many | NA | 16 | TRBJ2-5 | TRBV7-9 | TGTGCCAGCAGCTCGGACAAACCCGTTGGGGTAGAGACCCAGTACTTC | CASSSDKPVGVETQYF
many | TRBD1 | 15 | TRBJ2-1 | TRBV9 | TGTGCCAGCAGCCTACCGGGACAGGGTTTTAATGAGCAGTTCTTC | CASSLPGQGFNEQFF
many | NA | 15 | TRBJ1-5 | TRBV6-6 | TGTGCCAGCAGTTACTTGACGGATAGCAATCAGCCCCAGCATTTT | CASSYLTDSNQPQHF
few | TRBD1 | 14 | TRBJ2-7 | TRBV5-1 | TGCGCCAGCAGGGGACAGGGGGGAACCTACGAGCAGTACTTC | CASRGQGGTYEQYF
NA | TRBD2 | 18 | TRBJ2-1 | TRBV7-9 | TGTGCCAGCAGCTTTACGACTAGCGGGGTGGGCTCCTACAATGAGCAGTTCTTC | CASSFTTSGVGSYNEQFF
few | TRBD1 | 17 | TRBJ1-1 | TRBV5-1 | TGCGCCAGCAGCTTGCTTGGGGACAGGAACATGAACACTGAAGCTTTCTTT | CASSLLGDRNMNTEAFF
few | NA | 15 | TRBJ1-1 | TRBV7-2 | TGTGCCAGCAGCTTGTACAGGGCGGGGAACACTGAAGCTTTCTTT | CASSLYRAGNTEAFF
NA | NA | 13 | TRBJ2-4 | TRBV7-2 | TGTGCCAGCAGCCAACTAGCCAAAAACATTCAGTACTTC | CASSQLAKNIQYF
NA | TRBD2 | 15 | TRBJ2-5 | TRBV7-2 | TGTGCCAGCAGCTTAGTATGGGGGGGCCAAGAGACCCAGTACTTC | CASSLVWGGQETQYF
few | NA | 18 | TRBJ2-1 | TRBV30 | TGTGCCTGGAAGGGTGGGGAAGGTGGGACGCCCTCCTACAATGAGCAGTTCTTC | CAWKGGEGGTPSYNEQFF
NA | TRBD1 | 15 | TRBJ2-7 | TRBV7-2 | TGTGCCAGCAGCTTAGGGACAGGGGTTAACTACGAGCAGTACTTC | CASSLGTGVNYEQYF
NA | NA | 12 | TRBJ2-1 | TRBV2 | TGTGCCAGCAGTGCGTCGAGTATGGGGCAGTTCTTC | CASSASSMGQFF
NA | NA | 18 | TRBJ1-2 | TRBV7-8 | TGTGCCAGCAGCTTAGAAGCCCAGGGGAGTCAATTCAGCGGTGGCTACACCTTC | CASSLEAQGSQFSGGYTF
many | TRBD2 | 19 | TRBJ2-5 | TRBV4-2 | TGTGCCAGCAGCCAAGATGGGCTAGCGGGGGGGCTGGGGCAAGAGACCCAGTACTTC | CASSQDGLAGGLGQETQYF
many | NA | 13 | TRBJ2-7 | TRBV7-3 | TGTGCCAGCAGCCTTTATGTTGGCTACGAGCAGTACTTC | CASSLYVGYEQYF
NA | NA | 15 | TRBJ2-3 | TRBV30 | TGTGCCTGGAGTCTGGGGGGCCTCGGCACAGATACGCAGTATTTT | CAWSLGGLGTDTQYF
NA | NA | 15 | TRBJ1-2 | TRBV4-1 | TGCGCCAGCAGCCAAGCGTATAGGACCCTGCCATTCTACACCTTC | CASSQAYRTLPFYTF
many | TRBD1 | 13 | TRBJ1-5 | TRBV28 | TGTGCCAGCAGGGAGACAGGGTTAGAATCCCAGCATTTT | CASRETGLESQHF
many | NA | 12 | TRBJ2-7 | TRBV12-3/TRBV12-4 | TGTGCCAGCAGTTTATACTGGAGCGAGCAGTACTTC | CASSLYWSEQYF
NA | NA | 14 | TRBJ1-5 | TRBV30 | TGTGCCTGGGCAGCGGGGGAAAGCAATCAGCCCCAGCATTTT | CAWAAGESNQPQHF